This T cell receptor beta chain was obtained from a study of blood T cells in healthy people across ages. With a J-beta primer mix and a sample-barcoded 5' primer, a second PCR ran about 7 to 12 cycles. TCRdb fed the 5' RACE reads into MiXCR, producing one record per CDR3 protein. In the table there are 650,000 to 1,000,000 distinct CDR3 sequences, 30% to 45% of which are singletons. Overall study findings and caveats: Naive CD4+ cells and diversity were both higher in long-lived donors than in aged donors. Per million T cells, TCR beta diversity dropped about linearly as age rose. Since the PBMCs were unsorted, naive and antigen-experienced cells could not be conclusively compared. Donor CMV status was unknown, possibly confounding expanded clonotype changes.

The CDR3 has 15 amino acids. V lost 6 bases, J lost 4 bases, and 15 bases lay in between. Notes on this clonotype: Antigen unknown.

The receptor comes from a man between 18 and 29 years old in good health. Sequences were obtained from blood. This chain uses TRBV12-3 or TRBV12-4 with TRBJ1-4; perhaps TRBD1 as D (5 bases). Written as DNA, the CDR3 is TGTGCCAGCAGCTCAGACAGCTTTTATAATGAAAAACTGTTTTTT. It codes for CASSSDSFYNEKLFF.